This T cell receptor beta chain is drawn from a study of T-cell memory formation after mild COVID-19 (dated by TCRdb to the early 2020s). Some background on the complete study: TCR sequence clusters from the two donors were found to be largely donor specific. Longitudinal TCRalpha and TCRbeta repertoire sequencing tracked T-cell clones expanding and contracting after mild COVID-19 in a couple of donors. Two young, previously healthy adult volunteers, one female and one male, were included in the cohort.

The instrument given in TCRdb is Illumina NovaSeq 6000. Using 5'RACE with constant-segment primers, TCRalpha and TCRbeta cDNA libraries were constructed, with sample barcodes and unique molecular identifiers added in the process. RNA was extracted from every sample with Trizol reagent. The libraries were amplified in two PCR steps, and the second step added a second sample barcode and Illumina TruSeq adapters. The libraries were sequenced on an Illumina NovaSeq using 2 x 150 bp paired-end reads. Processing in the source paper ran as follows. With migec v1.2.7, reads were demultiplexed and then collapsed into UMI-guided consensus sequences. With mixcr v2.1.11, UMI consensuses were aligned to TRA and TRB V and J templates and assembled into clonotypes. Expanded or contracted clonotypes were those called significant by both edgeR and NoisET, with noise models trained on biological replicates. edgeR calls used a false discovery rate-adjusted p below 0.01 and a log2 fold-change threshold of 1. As an exploratory analysis of dynamics, max-normalized trajectories of the 1000 most abundant clonotypes were examined with PCA combined with hierarchical clustering. Separately sequenced CD4+ and CD8+ repertoires were used to assign a CD4 or CD8 phenotype to each responding clone. The raw public data were reprocessed by TCRdb itself: fastp quality trimming at Q25, MiXCR clonotype calling, in-frame beta chains only. A single entry per CDR3 protein holds the most common genes and DNA from its merged rows. TCRdb's processing, not the study's, gives the V and J calls here. Within this sample are 260,000 or so distinct CDR3 sequences, with approximately 15% of them counted one time only. 22% of the sample rests with the top ten.

Trimming costs V 0 bases and J 3 bases, and their ends lie 8 bases apart. The CDR3, cysteine through phenylalanine, is 15 amino acids long. Of all the DNA, just the CDR3 is kept, 45 bases in frame from base 1. Sequences MNHEY (CDR1) and SVGAGI (CDR2) are obtained from the germline V gene. General conclusions and limits of the study: The study covered only a couple of mild cases, and larger cohorts including severe cases with pre-infection samples were considered necessary. Contracting CD4+ clones were found mainly in CM and EM memory subsets, while CD8+ clones were enriched in EMRA. Whether the second-wave clones peaking on day 37 were SARS-CoV-2 specific was not confirmed. Some responding clones were found in pre-infection memory, which suggests that pre-existing cross-reactive memory T cells took part in the SARS-CoV-2 response. Balanced CD4/CD8 phenotypes were observed for clones contracting from day 15 to 85, whereas a bias towards CD4+ was observed for a second wave of clones expanding from day 15 to 37.

Worth noting for this clonotype: It has no known antigen specificity. Per-base qualities were not stored, and no clone one base away is much larger.

Ficoll-Paque density gradient centrifugation was used to isolate PBMCs. The sequence was collected from a man between 18 and 29 years old who had mild COVID-19 (a few samples of this study predate the infection). The sample titles of this study are shuffled in the database, so cell type and time point are left out; the donor was told from shared clones. Source material: PBMCs or a T cell subset sorted from them (not recorded which). The rearrangement joined TRBV6-5 to TRBJ1-4, with the D gene not confidently named. The CDR3 region reads CASSYSTEANEKLFF. The DNA sequence is given as TGTGCCAGCAGTTACTCAACGGAAGCTAATGAAAAACTGTTTTTT.